Listed here is a single T cell receptor (beta chain). Its cognate antigen is unknown. This CDR3 contains 14 residues. Germline CDR1 reads MDHEN; CDR2 reads SYDVKM. Trimming shortened V by 5 bases and J by 4 bases, and 14 bases separated the two germline ends. Clones were read by immunoSEQ multiplex PCR, and TCRdb kept only the in-frame ones, dropping some. The top ten hold roughly 1.7% of the sample, which has millions of clones, 85% to 95% seen once. This sample is part of a study of shared clonotypes between healthy human individuals. Broader study findings: A reduction in generation probabilities was seen for non-shared clonotypes relative to those shared by all four donors. A handful of donors shared 4.5% to 6.5% of their naive CD4 clonotypes. Memory subsets generally showed lower estimated richness than naive subsets.

Terminally differentiated effector memory CD45RA+ cells were excluded from the naive CD8 cells, which were CD45RO-negative and positively selected for CCR7. What was sequenced was naive CD8+ T cells from PBMCs. The clonotype was recovered from a man aged 18 to 29 in good health. Some clones in this sample may be carry-over from other donors' samples. V and J are TRBV28 and TRBJ1-1; possible D gene TRBD1, 5 bases. CDR3 loop: CASSLSRQITEAFF. The CDR3 nucleotides are TGTGCCAGCAGTCTTAGCCGACAGATCACTGAAGCTTTCTTT.